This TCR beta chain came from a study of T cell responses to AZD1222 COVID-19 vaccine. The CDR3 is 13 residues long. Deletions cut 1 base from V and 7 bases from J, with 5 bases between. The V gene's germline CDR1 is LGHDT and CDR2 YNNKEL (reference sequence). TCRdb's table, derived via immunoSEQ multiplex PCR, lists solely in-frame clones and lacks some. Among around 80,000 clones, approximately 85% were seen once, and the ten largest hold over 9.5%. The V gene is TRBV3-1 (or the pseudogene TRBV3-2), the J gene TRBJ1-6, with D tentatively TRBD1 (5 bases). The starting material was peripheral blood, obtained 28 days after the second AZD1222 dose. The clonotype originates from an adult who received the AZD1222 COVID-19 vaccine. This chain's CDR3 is CASSQGQNSPLHF. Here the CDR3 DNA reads TGTGCCAGCAGCCAAGGACAGAATTCACCCCTCCACTTT.